This T cell receptor (beta chain) comes out of a study of early T cells in non-severe SARS-CoV-2 infection. Study overall: Sequencing input comprised bulk RNA from unsorted whole blood; chain pairing was not available. The study, taken as a whole, reports: VDJdb matching, biased toward anti-spike CD8 responses, missed private and CD4 specificities.

This clonotype was counted ten times or more. Antigen unknown. The V gene's germline CDR1 is DFQATT and CDR2 SNEGSKA (reference sequence). The CDR3 is 15 residues long. Trimming removed 0 bases at V and 0 bases at J, with 9 bases between. The TCR library protocol was used to attach unique molecular identifiers. These identifiers were attached to individual cDNA molecules. TCRdb reprocessed the 5' RACE reads via MiXCR and lists one record per CDR3 protein. This table has tens of thousands of distinct CDR3 sequences, around 4.5% appearing once. The sequence came from an adult who was a healthcare worker with PCR-confirmed SARS-CoV-2 infection or an uninfected control (not recorded which). The chain links TRBV20-1 to TRBJ2-4, with D perhaps assigned TRBD1 or TRBD2 (5 bases each). Sequences were obtained from whole blood. Here the CDR3 DNA reads TGCAGTGCTAGAGACCGGGGCCAAGCCAAAAACATTCAGTACTTC. Translation: CSARDRGQAKNIQYF.